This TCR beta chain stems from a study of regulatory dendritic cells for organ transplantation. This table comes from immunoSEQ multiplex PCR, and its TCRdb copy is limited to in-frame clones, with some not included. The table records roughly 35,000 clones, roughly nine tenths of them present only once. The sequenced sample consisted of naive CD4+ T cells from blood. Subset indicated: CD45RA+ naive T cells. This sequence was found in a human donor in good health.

The DNA of the CDR3 is TGTGCCAGCCTACTAAGGACCGGACAGTCTGCCTACGAGCAGTACTTC. As protein: CASLLRTGQSAYEQYF. The chain has TRBV2 and TRBJ2-7; tentatively, D is TRBD1 (6 bases). The CDR3 loop spans 16 amino acids. Germline CDR1 SNHLY, CDR2 FYNNEI. The V and J ends lost 8 bases and 2 bases respectively, with 22 bases between them.